This TCR beta chain comes out of a study of blood T cells in healthy people across ages. General observations from the study: Total diversity from one million sequenced T cells was likely underestimated.

Then a second PCR, running about 6 to 12 cycles, was carried out with a sample-barcoded 5' primer and a J-beta primer mix. TCRdb independently ran MiXCR on the 5' RACE reads; one entry per CDR3 protein. The table has around 1,000,000 distinct CDR3 sequences, approximately 25% seen once. Researchers isolated at least 7 million PBMCs per sample. V was clipped by 0 bases and J by 3 bases, with 11 bases between them. Germline V gene lookup returns CDR1 MNHEY and CDR2 SVGAGI. The CDR3 runs 15 residues. Comments on this clonotype: Its antigen is not identified.

These same data were also listed under a study on T cells of mothers and their children. That paper states: There were over 8 million TCR beta CDR3 reads from each mother and 2.5 million to 3.5 million from each child.

V gene TRBV6-5 combines with J gene TRBJ2-5; possibly TRBD1 for D (5 bases). The sample was blood. The TCR comes from a girl aged 2-10 years in good health. CDR3 bases: TGTGCCAGCAGTTACTCGATGACAGCTAAAGAGACCCAGTACTTC. Translating gives CASSYSMTAKETQYF.